The 7 T cell receptor beta chains in this list originate from one sample, sequenced in a study of shared clonotypes between healthy human individuals. Method: immunoSEQ multiplex PCR; TCRdb's copy keeps in-frame clones and lacks some. The sample holds about 2.1 million clones, 80% to 95% seen once. The naive CD8 subset, CD45RO-negative cells positively selected for CCR7, excluded terminally differentiated effector memory CD45RA+ cells. Sequencing was performed on naive CD8+ T cells from PBMCs. The receptors here all came from a man aged 18 to 30 in good health. Some clones in this sample may be carry-over from other donors' samples.

The chain links TRBV28 to TRBJ2-7; D possibly corresponds to TRBD1 (6 bases). This CDR3 comprises 14 residues. CDR1 is MDHEN, CDR2 SYDVKM, per germline. V was trimmed by 6 bases and J by 3 bases, leaving 15 bases between them. The CDR3 protein is CASRKPGQDYEQYF. In DNA, the CDR3 is TGTGCCAGCAGGAAACCGGGACAAGACTACGAGCAGTACTTC.

The chain employs TRBV29-1 and TRBJ2-1, with D uncertain. V was clipped by 3 bases and J by 2 bases, with 8 bases between them. The CDR3 consists of 13 residues. Germline CDR1 and CDR2: SQVTM and ANQGSEA. CDR3 loop: CSVEAAAYNEQFF. Here the CDR3 DNA reads TGCAGCGTTGAGGCAGCTGCCTACAATGAGCAGTTCTTC.

The chain carries TRBV11-2 and TRBJ2-2, with D possibly called TRBD1 or TRBD2 (7 bases each). CDR1 and CDR2 (germline): SGHAT, FQNNGV. This CDR3 has 17 residues. The V and J ends lost 3 bases and 2 bases respectively, with 16 bases between them. The CDR3 DNA reads as TGTGCCAGCAGCTTTCCTTGGGAGGGGGCTAACACCGGGGAGCTGTTTTTT. This translates into CASSFPWEGANTGELFF.

Only one count was recorded for this clone. This chain joins TRBV7-9 and TRBJ1-1; perhaps TRBD1 as D (5 bases). The CDR3 runs to 13 residues. CDR1 and CDR2 from the germline V gene are SEHNR and FQNEAQ (reference sequence). The germline V and J ends were trimmed by 5 bases and 3 bases, with 10 bases remaining between them. The CDR3 protein is CASSPEGDTEAFF. CDR3 DNA sequence: TGTGCCAGCAGCCCCGAAGGGGACACTGAAGCTTTCTTT.

This chain connects TRBV27 to TRBJ1-1; a weak D match, TRBD1 (6 bases). This CDR3 has 14 residues. V was clipped by 1 base and J by 5 bases, with 11 bases between them. The germline V gene has CDR1 MNHEY and CDR2 SMNVEV (reference sequence). CDR3 nucleotides: TGTGCCAGCAGTTTATTCCAGGGGCGGACTGAAGCTTTCTTT. Translation gives CASSLFQGRTEAFF.

This clone showed up just a few times. The gene calls are TRBV27 and TRBJ1-1; perhaps TRBD1 as D (5 bases). From germline, CDR1 is MNHEY and CDR2 SMNVEV (reference sequence). V lost 4 bases and J lost 4, with 10 bases in between. The CDR3 runs to 13 residues. The CDR3 sequence: CASSSQGSTEAFF. The CDR3 DNA sequence: TGTGCCAGCAGTTCCCAGGGATCCACTGAAGCTTTCTTT.

This chain joins TRBV29-1 and TRBJ1-1; D uncertain. The CDR3 sequence is 18 residues long. CDR1 is SQVTM, CDR2 ANQGSEA, per germline. V lost 0 bases and J 0 bases, leaving 20 bases between the germline ends. CDR3 in DNA: TGCAGCGTTGAAGATCCCTTTTCACCCTCGCCATTGAACACTGAAGCTTTCTTT. The encoded protein is CSVEDPFSPSPLNTEAFF. Variable domain in full (rest from reference TRBV29-1 and TRBJ1-1): SAVISQKPSRDICQRGTSLTIQCQVDSQVTMMFWYRQQPGQSLTLIATANQGSEATYESGFVIDKFPISRPNLTFSTLTVSNMSPEDSSIYLCSVEDPFSPSPLNTEAFFGQGTRLTVV.